This record looks at one T cell receptor (beta chain) sequence and its context. Antigen specificity is unknown. Time point of the sample: newly diagnosed, previously untreated cHL patient sample. It was by magnetic negative selection that CD4+ T cells were purified from thawed PBMCs. Untreated, newly diagnosed classical Hodgkin lymphoma PBMCs served for comparison. This specimen belongs to a study of PD-1 blockade in classical Hodgkin lymphoma. V lost 4 bases to trimming and J lost 2 bases; unmatched junction nucleotides: 20. Germline lookup yields CDR1 SGHVS and CDR2 FNYEAQ. The CDR3 has 21 residues. TCRdb's table, derived via immunoSEQ multiplex PCR, lists solely in-frame clones and lacks some. The sample lists 20,000 to 25,000 clones; around 90% were seen once. Study-level findings and limits: Repertoire difference causes, possibly disease activity or prior therapy, remain undefined. Diminished baseline TCR diversity has been reported in newly diagnosed patients relative to healthy donors.

The sample taken for sequencing was CD4+ T cells from blood. The chain joins TRBV7-6 to TRBJ1-1, with TRBD1 matching over 12 bases. The clonotype was recovered from a human donor with classical Hodgkin lymphoma. The CDR3 coding sequence is TGTGCCAGCAGCTGGAATCCCGGGACAGGGGGCCGGTATGTGGTTAACACTGAAGCTTTCTTT. As protein: CASSWNPGTGGRYVVNTEAFF.